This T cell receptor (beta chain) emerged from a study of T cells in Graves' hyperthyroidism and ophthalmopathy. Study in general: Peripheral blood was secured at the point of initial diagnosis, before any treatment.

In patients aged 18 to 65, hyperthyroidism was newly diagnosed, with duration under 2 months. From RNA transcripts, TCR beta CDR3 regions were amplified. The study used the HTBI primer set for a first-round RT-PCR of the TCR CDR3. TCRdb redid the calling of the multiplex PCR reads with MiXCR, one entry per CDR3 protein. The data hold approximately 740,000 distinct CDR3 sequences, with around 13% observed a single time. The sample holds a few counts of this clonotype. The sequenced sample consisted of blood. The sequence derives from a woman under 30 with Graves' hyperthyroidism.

This CDR3 reads CASSPVTGMSGTEAFF. The DNA of the CDR3 is TGTGCCAGCAGTCCGGTGACGGGGATGTCGGGCACTGAAGCTTTCTTT. The chain combines TRBV6-1 with TRBJ1-1; D call uncertain. The CDR3 spans 16 residues. In germline, CDR1 is MNHNS, CDR2 SASEGT. V was trimmed by 5 bases and J by 4 bases, leaving 20 bases between them.